Given below is one T cell receptor (beta chain) in context. The antigen is not known. The data stem from a study of regulatory T cells in long-lasting Graves disease. Overall study: More than 5 years of antithyroid drugs with positive TSH receptor antibodies defined persistent Graves' disease. Study results and limitations: Among the persistent patients, 2,500 to 3,000 public clonotypes were shared, more than the approximately 970 shared among new patients.

Stated time point: persistent/refractory GD, antithyroid drugs over 5 years with positive TRAb. Extracted PBMC RNA gave rise to the TCR library. The length of the CDR3 is 13 residues. The V gene's germline CDR1 is GTSNPN and CDR2 SVGIG (reference sequence). V lost 3 bases, J lost 4 bases, and 12 bases lay in between. According to the study, TCR beta libraries were built with iRepertoire HTBI primers and CDR3-region Arm-PCR. Each CDR3 protein is one row after TCRdb ran MiXCR on the multiplex PCR reads. The profile shows 450,000 or so distinct CDR3 sequences, approximately 23% of them singletons. The V call is TRBV30, the J call TRBJ1-1; D gene ambiguous. The sample in question was peripheral blood mononuclear cells (PBMCs), obtained when the disease was refractory, from a patient treated with antithyroid drugs. The source is a female donor with Graves disease. The chain's CDR3 is CAWRPFSSTEAFF. The CDR3 nucleotides are TGTGCCTGGAGGCCTTTCTCAAGCACTGAAGCTTTCTTT.